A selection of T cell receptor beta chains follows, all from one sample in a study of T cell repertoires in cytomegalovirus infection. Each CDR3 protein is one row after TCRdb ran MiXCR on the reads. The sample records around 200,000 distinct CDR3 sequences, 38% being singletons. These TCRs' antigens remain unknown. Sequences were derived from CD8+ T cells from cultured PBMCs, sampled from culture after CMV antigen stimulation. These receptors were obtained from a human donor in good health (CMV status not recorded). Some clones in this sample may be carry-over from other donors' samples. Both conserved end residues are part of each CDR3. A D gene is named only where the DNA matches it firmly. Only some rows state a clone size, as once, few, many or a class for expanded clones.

CDR3 DNA: TGTGCCAGCTCACGGACCGGTGCCAATAACCGGGAGCTGTTTTTT; CDR3 protein: CASSRTGANNRELFF; clone size: many; D gene: -; V gene: TRBV18; J gene: TRBJ2-2
CDR3 DNA: TGTGCCAGCAGTCCGATAAGGGGACAGGGGGCGAAGCTAGCTAATGAAAAACTGTTTTTT; CDR3 protein: CASSPIRGQGAKLANEKLFF; clone size: few; D gene: TRBD1; V gene: TRBV27; J gene: TRBJ1-4
CDR3 DNA: TGTGCCAGCAGCCTACAGGGAGAAGAGACCCAGTACTTC; CDR3 protein: CASSLQGEETQYF; clone size: -; D gene: -; V gene: TRBV7-2; J gene: TRBJ2-5
CDR3 DNA: TGTGCCAGCAGTTTGCCCCCCCCCCTCCGGACCACAGATACGCAGTATTTT; CDR3 protein: CASSLPPPLRTTDTQYF; clone size: -; D gene: -; V gene: TRBV27; J gene: TRBJ2-3
CDR3 DNA: TGTGCCAGCAGTTTAGAGAGGGGAGGGGGAAGAAACACTGAAGCTTTCTTT; CDR3 protein: CASSLERGGGRNTEAFF; clone size: -; D gene: -; V gene: TRBV28; J gene: TRBJ1-1
CDR3 DNA: TGTGCCAGCAGTGAAGGGCCGACTAGCGGGGTGAACAATGAGCAGTTCTTC; CDR3 protein: CASSEGPTSGVNNEQFF; clone size: -; D gene: TRBD2; V gene: TRBV6-1; J gene: TRBJ2-1
CDR3 DNA: TGTGCCAGCTATTCCGGGACAGGGATTGGCAATGAGCAGTTCTTC; CDR3 protein: CASYSGTGIGNEQFF; clone size: few; D gene: TRBD1; V gene: TRBV28; J gene: TRBJ2-1
CDR3 DNA: TGTGCCAGCAGCGCAGGGGGCTCTGGGGCCAACGTCCTGACTTTC; CDR3 protein: CASSAGGSGANVLTF; clone size: -; D gene: TRBD1; V gene: TRBV9; J gene: TRBJ2-6
CDR3 DNA: TGTGCCAGCAGCTTAGACAGGGGAAATTATGAGCAGTTCTTC; CDR3 protein: CASSLDRGNYEQFF; clone size: -; D gene: TRBD1; V gene: TRBV13; J gene: TRBJ2-1
CDR3 DNA: TGTGCCAGCAGTTTATTACCCACTCCTAGCGGGAGTAGGTACGAGCAGTACTTC; CDR3 protein: CASSLLPTPSGSRYEQYF; clone size: once; D gene: TRBD2; V gene: TRBV27; J gene: TRBJ2-7
CDR3 DNA: TGTGCCAGCAGCTTAAGCAGGTTGAACACCGGGGAGCTGTTTTTT; CDR3 protein: CASSLSRLNTGELFF; clone size: -; D gene: -; V gene: TRBV7-9; J gene: TRBJ2-2
CDR3 DNA: TGTGCCAGCAGCCAAGAAATAGGCAGGTTGGGCGAAAAACTGTTTTTT; CDR3 protein: CASSQEIGRLGEKLFF; clone size: few; D gene: -; V gene: TRBV4-2; J gene: TRBJ1-4
CDR3 DNA: TGTGCCAGCACCGGGGGGGGGATGAATTCACCCCTCCACTTT; CDR3 protein: CASTGGGMNSPLHF; clone size: few; D gene: -; V gene: TRBV7-8; J gene: TRBJ1-6
CDR3 DNA: TGTGCCAGCAGCCAAGTGGGGGCCGAAAAACTGTTTTTT; CDR3 protein: CASSQVGAEKLFF; clone size: -; D gene: -; V gene: TRBV7-9; J gene: TRBJ1-4
CDR3 DNA: TGTGCCAGCAGCTTAAAAGACAGGGTTTATTTAGCCGCTAATGAAAAACTGTTTTTT; CDR3 protein: CASSLKDRVYLAANEKLFF; clone size: many; D gene: TRBD1; V gene: TRBV7-2; J gene: TRBJ1-4
CDR3 DNA: TGTGCCAGCAGTTACTCGGGTAGCCTGGGGGAGACCCAGTACTTC; CDR3 protein: CASSYSGSLGETQYF; clone size: -; D gene: -; V gene: TRBV6-5; J gene: TRBJ2-5
CDR3 DNA: TGTGCCAGCAGCTTACCGGGGGCGAGTGGCTATGGCTACACCTTC; CDR3 protein: CASSLPGASGYGYTF; clone size: -; D gene: -; V gene: TRBV7-6; J gene: TRBJ1-2
CDR3 DNA: TGTGCCAGCAGCCCCCGAGGTTTCCCGGTGGGGGGAAACACCATATATTTT; CDR3 protein: CASSPRGFPVGGNTIYF; clone size: -; D gene: -; V gene: TRBV7-8; J gene: TRBJ1-3
CDR3 DNA: TGTGCCAGCAGTTTATCCAGCGGGAGATCTGGGGCCAACGTCCTGACTTTC; CDR3 protein: CASSLSSGRSGANVLTF; clone size: -; D gene: TRBD2; V gene: TRBV27; J gene: TRBJ2-6
CDR3 DNA: TGTGCCAGCAGCCCCCGAGACGGGCTAAACACAGATACGCAGTATTTT; CDR3 protein: CASSPRDGLNTDTQYF; clone size: -; D gene: -; V gene: TRBV7-6; J gene: TRBJ2-3
CDR3 DNA: TGCAGTGCTGGTCGGGCCATGGGCTATAGCAATCAGCCCCAGCATTTT; CDR3 protein: CSAGRAMGYSNQPQHF; clone size: many; D gene: -; V gene: TRBV20-1; J gene: TRBJ1-5
CDR3 DNA: TGTGCCAGCAGGTATACTAGCGGGGGCCAATACGAGCAGTACTTC; CDR3 protein: CASRYTSGGQYEQYF; clone size: -; D gene: TRBD2; V gene: TRBV7-8; J gene: TRBJ2-7
CDR3 DNA: TGTGCCAGCAGCTTAGCGATTAGGGGCGCCTCCTACGAGCAGTACTTC; CDR3 protein: CASSLAIRGASYEQYF; clone size: -; D gene: -; V gene: TRBV7-8; J gene: TRBJ2-7
CDR3 DNA: TGTGCCAGTAGTGGGGGTTTCACGGATGGCTACACCTTC; CDR3 protein: CASSGGFTDGYTF; clone size: few; D gene: -; V gene: TRBV19; J gene: TRBJ1-2
CDR3 DNA: TGTGCCAGCAGTGCGAACAGGTATTTGGAAGGAAACACCATATATTTT; CDR3 protein: CASSANRYLEGNTIYF; clone size: few; D gene: -; V gene: TRBV12-3/TRBV12-4; J gene: TRBJ1-3
CDR3 DNA: TGTGCCAGCAGTGAATGGGACAGGGGGCAGAATGAGCAGTTCTTC; CDR3 protein: CASSEWDRGQNEQFF; clone size: few; D gene: TRBD1; V gene: TRBV6-1; J gene: TRBJ2-1
CDR3 DNA: TGTGCCAGCAGCTTTGGGCTAGCGGGAACGGTTTCCTACAATGAGCAGTTCTTC; CDR3 protein: CASSFGLAGTVSYNEQFF; clone size: many; D gene: TRBD2; V gene: TRBV7-8; J gene: TRBJ2-1
CDR3 DNA: TGTGCCAGTAGTATCTGGGCGACAGGGCTGGCAAATGAGCAGTTCTTC; CDR3 protein: CASSIWATGLANEQFF; clone size: -; D gene: TRBD1; V gene: TRBV19; J gene: TRBJ2-1
CDR3 DNA: TGTGCCAGCAATCCCAAAACAGTGACCGGGGAGCTGTTTTTT; CDR3 protein: CASNPKTVTGELFF; clone size: few; D gene: -; V gene: TRBV6-2/TRBV6-3; J gene: TRBJ2-2